This paragraph reports one TCR beta chain. The CDR3 runs to 16 residues. The protocol was immunoSEQ multiplex PCR, while the TCRdb copy is restricted to in-frame clones and leaves out a portion. The sample carries around 100,000 clones, 92% recorded once. This specimen comes from a study of T cell changes during pregnancy in multiple sclerosis. The chain uses TRBV21-1 and TRBJ1-2; TRBD1, the table's D call, was not compared with the DNA. TRBV21-1 is assigned pseudogene status. Sequences were derived from peripheral blood, sampled after pregnancy. The receptor's source is a female donor with multiple sclerosis, enrolled in a pregnancy study. CDR3 coding DNA: TGTGCCAGCAGCAACCCGGGACAGGGGGCGCGCGATGGCTACACCTTC. It codes for CASSNPGQGARDGYTF.